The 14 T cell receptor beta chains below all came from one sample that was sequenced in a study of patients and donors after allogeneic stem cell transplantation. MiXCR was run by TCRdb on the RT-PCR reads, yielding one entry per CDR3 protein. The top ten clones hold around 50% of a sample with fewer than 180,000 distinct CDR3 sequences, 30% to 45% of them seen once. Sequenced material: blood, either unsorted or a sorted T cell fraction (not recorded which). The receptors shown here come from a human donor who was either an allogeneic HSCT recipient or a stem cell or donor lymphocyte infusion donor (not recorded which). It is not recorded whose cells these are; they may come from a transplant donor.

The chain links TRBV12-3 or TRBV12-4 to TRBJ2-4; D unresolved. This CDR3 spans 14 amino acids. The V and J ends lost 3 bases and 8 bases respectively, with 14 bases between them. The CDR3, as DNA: TGTGCCAGCAGTTTGAGCCCCTATGGGGACATTCAGTACTTC. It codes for CASSLSPYGDIQYF.

CDR3 coding DNA: TGCGCCAGCAGCCAAGGGCAGTTGGGAGGGCCCCAGCATTTT. It is translated as CASSQGQLGGPQHF. The chain combines TRBV4-1 with TRBJ1-5, with no clear D. CDR3 length: 14 residues. Germline V gene data show CDR1 as MGHRA and CDR2 as YSYEKL. V dropped 1 base and J dropped 9 bases, with 13 bases sitting between them.

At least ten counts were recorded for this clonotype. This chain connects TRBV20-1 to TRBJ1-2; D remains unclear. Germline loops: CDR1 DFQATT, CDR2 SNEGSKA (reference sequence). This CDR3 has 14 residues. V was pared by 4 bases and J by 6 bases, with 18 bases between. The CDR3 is CSANRRRTLDGYTF. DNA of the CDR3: TGCAGTGCTAACCGTCGTAGGACCCTCGATGGCTACACCTTC.

CDR3: CATGGQGAFF. As DNA, the CDR3 is TGTGCCACCGGGGGCCAGGGAGCTTTCTTT. The chain employs TRBV10-3 and TRBJ1-1; weak D call: TRBD1 (6 bases). The CDR3 has 10 residues. The germline gives CDR1 ENHRY, CDR2 SYGVKD. Trimming took off 10 bases at V and 10 bases at J, with 13 bases between the two ends.

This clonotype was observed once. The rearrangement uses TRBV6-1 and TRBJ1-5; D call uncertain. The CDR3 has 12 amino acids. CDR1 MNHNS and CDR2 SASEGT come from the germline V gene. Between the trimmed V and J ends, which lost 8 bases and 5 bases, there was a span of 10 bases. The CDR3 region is CASFDGDQPQHF. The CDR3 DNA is TGTGCCAGCTTCGACGGAGATCAGCCCCAGCATTTT.

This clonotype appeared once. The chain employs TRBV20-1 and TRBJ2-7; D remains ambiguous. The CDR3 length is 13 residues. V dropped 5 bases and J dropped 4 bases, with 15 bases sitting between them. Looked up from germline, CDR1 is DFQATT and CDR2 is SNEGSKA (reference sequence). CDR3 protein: CSAPRTRDYEQYF. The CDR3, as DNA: TGCAGTGCTCCACGGACCAGAGATTACGAGCAGTACTTC.

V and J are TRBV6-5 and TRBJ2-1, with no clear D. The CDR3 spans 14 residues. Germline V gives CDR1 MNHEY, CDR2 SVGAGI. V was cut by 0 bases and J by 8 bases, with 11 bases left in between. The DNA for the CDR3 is TGTGCCAGCAGTTACTCGGAGTGGGCGGATGAGCAGTTCTTC. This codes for CASSYSEWADEQFF.

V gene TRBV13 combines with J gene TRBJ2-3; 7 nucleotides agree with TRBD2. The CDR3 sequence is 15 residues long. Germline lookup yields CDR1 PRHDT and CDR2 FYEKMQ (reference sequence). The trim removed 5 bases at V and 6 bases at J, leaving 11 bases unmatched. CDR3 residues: CASSIRDYLRDTQYF. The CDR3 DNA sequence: TGTGCCAGCAGCATCCGGGACTACCTTAGGGATACGCAGTATTTT. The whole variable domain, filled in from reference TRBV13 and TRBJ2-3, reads AAGVIQSPRHLIKEKRETATLKCYPIPRHDTVYWYQQGPGQDPQFLISFYEKMQSDKGSIPDRFSAQQFSDYHSELNMSSLELGDSALYFCASSIRDYLRDTQYFGPGTRLTVL.

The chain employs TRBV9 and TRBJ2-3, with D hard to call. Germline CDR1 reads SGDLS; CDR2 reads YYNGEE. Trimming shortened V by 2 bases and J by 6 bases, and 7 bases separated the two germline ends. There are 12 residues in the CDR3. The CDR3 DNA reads TGTGCCAGCAGCGTTACTACGGATACGCAGTATTTT. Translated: CASSVTTDTQYF.

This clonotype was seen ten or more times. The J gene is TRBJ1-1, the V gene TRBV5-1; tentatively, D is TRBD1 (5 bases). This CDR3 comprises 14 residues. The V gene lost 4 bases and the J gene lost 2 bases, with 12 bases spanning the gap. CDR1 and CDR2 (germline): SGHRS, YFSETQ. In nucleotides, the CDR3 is TGCGCCAGCAGCGGGGGGACGGCTAACACTGAAGCTTTCTTT. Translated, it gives CASSGGTANTEAFF.

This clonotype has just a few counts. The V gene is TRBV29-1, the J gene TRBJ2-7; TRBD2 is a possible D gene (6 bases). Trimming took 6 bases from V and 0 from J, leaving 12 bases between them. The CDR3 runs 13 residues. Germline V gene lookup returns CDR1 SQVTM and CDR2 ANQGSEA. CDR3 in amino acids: CSVRRGGSYEQYF. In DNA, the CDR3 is TGCAGCGTGAGGAGGGGAGGCTCCTACGAGCAGTACTTC.

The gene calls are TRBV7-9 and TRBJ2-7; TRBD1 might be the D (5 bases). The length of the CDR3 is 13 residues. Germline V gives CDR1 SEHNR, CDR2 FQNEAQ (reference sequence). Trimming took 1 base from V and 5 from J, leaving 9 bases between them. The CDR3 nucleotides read TGTGCCAGCAGCTTAGAAAGGGGTAACGAGCAGTACTTC. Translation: CASSLERGNEQYF.

For the CDR3, the DNA is TGTGCCAGCAGCCAGGGGGGTATGGATGAAAAACTGTTTTTT. Protein sequence: CASSQGGMDEKLFF. The rearrangement uses TRBV6-5 and TRBJ1-4, with 7 bases that match TRBD1. This CDR3 has 14 amino acids. Germline V gives CDR1 MNHEY, CDR2 SVGAGI. V was clipped by 6 bases and J by 6 bases; unmatched bases: 7.

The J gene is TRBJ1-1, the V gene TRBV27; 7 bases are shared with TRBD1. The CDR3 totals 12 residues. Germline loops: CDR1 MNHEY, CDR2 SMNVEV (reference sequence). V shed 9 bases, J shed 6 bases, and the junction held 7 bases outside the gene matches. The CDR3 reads CASFQGVAEAFF. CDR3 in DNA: TGTGCCAGTTTCCAGGGGGTGGCTGAAGCTTTCTTT.